This T cell receptor (beta chain) comes out of a study of metastatic and nonmetastatic thyroid tumors. Study information: The authors compared repertoires across blood and tumor or nodule tissue from malignant and benign thyroid patients.

This clone was counted many times. Thyroid surgery was preceded by no treatment in any patient. Through MiXCR, TCRdb re-clonotyped the PCR reads. The sample lists about 20,000 clones; 20% to 25% were seen once. CDR1 MDHEN and CDR2 SYDVKM come from the germline V gene. The CDR3 has 14 residues. With 0 bases removed from V and 7 bases from J, the gap between germline ends came to 12 bases. V usage is TRBV28 and J usage is TRBJ1-2, with D perhaps TRBD1 (5 bases). Sequenced sample: tumor tissue. The TCR sequence derives from a female donor with papillary thyroid cancer or a benign thyroid nodule (not recorded which). Some clones in this sample may be carry-over from other donors' samples. In DNA, the CDR3 is TGTGCCAGCAGTTTATGGGGGGTTTCCGCTGGCTACACCTTC. Amino acids: CASSLWGVSAGYTF.